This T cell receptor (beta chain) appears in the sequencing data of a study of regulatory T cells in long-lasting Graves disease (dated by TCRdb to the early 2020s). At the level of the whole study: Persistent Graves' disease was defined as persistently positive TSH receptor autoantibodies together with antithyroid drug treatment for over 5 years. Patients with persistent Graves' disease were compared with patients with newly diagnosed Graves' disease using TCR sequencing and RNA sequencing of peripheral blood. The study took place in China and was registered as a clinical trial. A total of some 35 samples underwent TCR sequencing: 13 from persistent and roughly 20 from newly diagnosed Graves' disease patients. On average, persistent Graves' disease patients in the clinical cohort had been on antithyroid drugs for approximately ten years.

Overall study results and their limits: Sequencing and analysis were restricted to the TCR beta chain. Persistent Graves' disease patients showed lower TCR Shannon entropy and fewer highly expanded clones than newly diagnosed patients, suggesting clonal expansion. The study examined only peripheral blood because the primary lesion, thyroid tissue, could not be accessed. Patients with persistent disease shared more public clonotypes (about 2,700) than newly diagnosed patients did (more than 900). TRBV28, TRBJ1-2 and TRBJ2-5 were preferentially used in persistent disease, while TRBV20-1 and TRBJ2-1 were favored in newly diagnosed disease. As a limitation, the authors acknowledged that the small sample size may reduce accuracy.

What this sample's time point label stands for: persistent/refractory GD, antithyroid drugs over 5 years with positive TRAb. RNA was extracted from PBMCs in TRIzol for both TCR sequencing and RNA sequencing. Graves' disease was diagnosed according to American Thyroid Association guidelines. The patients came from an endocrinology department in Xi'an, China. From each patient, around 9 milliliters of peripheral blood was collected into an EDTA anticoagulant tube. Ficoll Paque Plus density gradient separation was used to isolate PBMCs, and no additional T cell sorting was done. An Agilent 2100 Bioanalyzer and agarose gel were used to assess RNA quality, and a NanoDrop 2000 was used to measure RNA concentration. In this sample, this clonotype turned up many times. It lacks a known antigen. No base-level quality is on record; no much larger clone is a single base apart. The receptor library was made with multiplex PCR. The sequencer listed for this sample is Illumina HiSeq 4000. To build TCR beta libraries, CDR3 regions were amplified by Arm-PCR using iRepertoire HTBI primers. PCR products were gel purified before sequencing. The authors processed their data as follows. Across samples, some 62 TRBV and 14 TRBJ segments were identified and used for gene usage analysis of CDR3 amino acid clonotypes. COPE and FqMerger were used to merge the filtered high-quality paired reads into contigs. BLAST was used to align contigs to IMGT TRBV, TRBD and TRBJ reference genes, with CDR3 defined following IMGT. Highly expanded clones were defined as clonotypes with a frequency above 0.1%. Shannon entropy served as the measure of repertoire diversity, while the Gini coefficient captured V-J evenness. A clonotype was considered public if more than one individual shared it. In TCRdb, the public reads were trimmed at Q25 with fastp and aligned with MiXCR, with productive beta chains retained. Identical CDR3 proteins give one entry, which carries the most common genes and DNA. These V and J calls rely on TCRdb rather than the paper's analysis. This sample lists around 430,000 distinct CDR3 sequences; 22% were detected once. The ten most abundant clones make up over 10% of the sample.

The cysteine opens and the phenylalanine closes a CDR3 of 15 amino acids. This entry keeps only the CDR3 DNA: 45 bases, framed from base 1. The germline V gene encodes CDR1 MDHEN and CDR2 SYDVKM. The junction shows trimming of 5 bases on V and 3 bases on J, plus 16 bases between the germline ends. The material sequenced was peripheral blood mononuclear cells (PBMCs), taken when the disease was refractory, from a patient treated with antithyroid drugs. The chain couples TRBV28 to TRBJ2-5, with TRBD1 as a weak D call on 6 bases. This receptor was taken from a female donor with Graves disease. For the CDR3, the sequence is CASSINRVLEETQYF. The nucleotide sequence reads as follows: TGTGCCAGCAGTATTAACAGGGTTCTGGAAGAGACCCAGTACTTC.